This is a list of T cell receptor beta chains from one sample in a study of a mutant IDH1 vaccine in newly diagnosed glioma. The method was immunoSEQ multiplex PCR; TCRdb's version includes in-frame clones alone and lacks a portion of them. The table lists tens of thousands of clones, 85% to 95% of them singletons. The antigens for these receptors are not known. The sequencing here drew on PBMCs, taken from a glioma patient whose treatment included an IDH1 peptide vaccine. These receptors were collected from a man between 50 and 59 years old with glioma. CDR3s include the opening cysteine and the closing phenylalanine or tryptophan. The D gene is left open where the match is weak. Rows may omit the clone size; those that give it use once, few, many or a size class.

d_gene | j_gene | abundance | v_gene | CDR3nt | CDR3aa
TRBD1 | TRBJ2-7 | once | TRBV19 | TGTGCCAGTAGTATCCCTCGGGACAGCCACGAGCAGTACTTC | CASSIPRDSHEQYF
- | TRBJ2-1 | - | TRBV2 | TGTGCCAGCAGTGAAGCGGCAAAGTCTTCCTACAATGAGCAGTTCTTC | CASSEAAKSSYNEQFF
TRBD1 | TRBJ1-2 | - | TRBV2 | TGTGCCAGCAAGCGTAACCGGGGACAGGGGGTGGGCTACACCTTC | CASKRNRGQGVGYTF
TRBD2 | TRBJ2-7 | once | TRBV27 | TGTGCCAGCACAGGGACTAGCGGGAAAGAGCAGTACTTC | CASTGTSGKEQYF
TRBD1 | TRBJ2-1 | - | TRBV6-5 | TGTGCCAGCAGTTACGGGGACAGGGTGGTCAATGAGCAGTTCTTC | CASSYGDRVVNEQFF
- | TRBJ2-7 | - | TRBV10-3 | TGTGCCATCAGGAGGTCCTCTACCGGGCCTTACGAGCAGTACTTC | CAIRRSSTGPYEQYF
- | TRBJ1-6 | once | TRBV2 | TGTGCCAGTAAAGGAGGAAGGTCCTATAATTCACCCCTCCACTTT | CASKGGRSYNSPLHF
TRBD1 | TRBJ2-5 | - | TRBV18 | TGTGCCAGCTCACCACAGGGGGCGTTGGAGACCCAGTACTTC | CASSPQGALETQYF
TRBD2 | TRBJ2-5 | - | TRBV9 | TGTGCCAGCAGCTTCGGGACTAGCATTGAGACCCAGTACTTC | CASSFGTSIETQYF
- | TRBJ2-4 | - | TRBV7-2 | TGTGCCAGCAGCTCGCAGGGTACAGGAGCCAAAAACATTCAGTACTTC | CASSSQGTGAKNIQYF
- | TRBJ2-5 | few | TRBV9 | TGTGCCAGCAGCCCCCCGCAACGTCCGGAGACCCAGTACTTC | CASSPPQRPETQYF
- | TRBJ1-2 | - | TRBV27 | TGTGCCAGCAGTTTATCGCCGGAGGTGGATGGCTACACCTTC | CASSLSPEVDGYTF
TRBD1 | TRBJ1-2 | - | TRBV7-8 | TGTGCCAGCAGCCTAGGGGACAGCCGATATGGCTACACCTTC | CASSLGDSRYGYTF
- | TRBJ1-3 | - | TRBV29-1 | TGCAGCGTCGGAAGGGGCTCTGGAAACACCATATATTTT | CSVGRGSGNTIYF
- | TRBJ2-2 | once | TRBV6-4 | TGTGCCAGCAGTGAAATCCCCTTGCCGGCCTCCGGCACCGGGGAGCTGTTTTTT | CASSEIPLPASGTGELFF
TRBD2 | TRBJ2-3 | - | TRBV29-1 | TGCAGCGTTGTACTAGCGGGGGGTTTAGATACGCAGTATTTT | CSVVLAGGLDTQYF
- | TRBJ2-2 | - | TRBV29-1 | TGCAGCGTTGTTGGGGATTACACCGGGGAGCTGTTTTTT | CSVVGDYTGELFF
- | TRBJ2-6 | - | TRBV21-1 | TGTGCCAGCAGCAAAGACCCCAAGGCGGGCTCTGGGGCCAACGTCCTGACTTTC | CASSKDPKAGSGANVLTF
- | TRBJ1-4 | - | TRBV7-2 | TGTGCCAGCAGCTTAGAGGTCGAAAAACTGTTTTTT | CASSLEVEKLFF
- | TRBJ1-4 | - | TRBV4-2 | TGTGCCAGCAGCCCAGGCTCGGGGAGTTCTGAAAAACTGTTTTTT | CASSPGSGSSEKLFF
- | TRBJ2-1 | - | TRBV27 | TGTGCCAGCAGTCCTAGTTTCTACAATGAGCAGTTCTTC | CASSPSFYNEQFF
- | TRBJ1-1 | - | TRBV20-1 | TGCAGTGCTTGGACATTCGGAGCTTTCTTT | CSAWTFGAFF
- | TRBJ1-6 | - | TRBV7-2 | TGTGCCAGCAATGACAGGAGGTCTAATTCACCCCTCCACTTT | CASNDRRSNSPLHF
- | TRBJ1-1 | - | TRBV7-8 | TGTGCCAGCAGCTTAGACCGCCGGTACACTGAAGCTTTCTTT | CASSLDRRYTEAFF
- | TRBJ2-1 | - | TRBV6-5 | TGTGCCAGCAGTTACGGGCCAGCGTCCTACAATGAGCAGTTCTTC | CASSYGPASYNEQFF
- | TRBJ1-5 | - | TRBV2 | TGTGCCAGCGAGAGGGTAGAGAGCAATCAGCCCCAGCATTTT | CASERVESNQPQHF
- | TRBJ1-1 | - | TRBV28 | TGTGCCAGCAGTTTTTCCCCCCAGGTATTGAACACTGAAGCTTTCTTT | CASSFSPQVLNTEAFF
- | TRBJ1-5 | once | TRBV2 | TGTGCCAGCAGTGAGACCCGCGGGGGAAGCAATCAGCCCCAGCATTTT | CASSETRGGSNQPQHF
- | TRBJ1-1 | - | TRBV5-6 | TGTGCCAGCAGCCAGGTATACATGAACACTGAAGCTTTCTTT | CASSQVYMNTEAFF
- | TRBJ1-5 | - | TRBV5-1 | TGCGCCAGCTCCCCCGGGGACAGCAATCAGCCCCAGCATTTT | CASSPGDSNQPQHF
TRBD2 | TRBJ2-3 | - | TRBV5-6 | TGTGCCAGCAGCTTAGGTGGGGCTAGCGGACCCACAGATACGCAGTATTTT | CASSLGGASGPTDTQYF
TRBD2 | TRBJ2-7 | - | TRBV29-1 | TGCAGCGTTACCTATACTAGCGGGAAACCCTACGAGCAGTACTTC | CSVTYTSGKPYEQYF
TRBD1 | TRBJ1-2 | - | TRBV13 | TGTGCCAGCAGCATAGCCTTCCAGGGGGTACCTACTAACTATGGCTACACCTTC | CASSIAFQGVPTNYGYTF
TRBD1 | TRBJ2-6 | - | TRBV5-1 | TGCGCCAGCAGCTGGGACAGCTCTGGGGCCAACGTCCTGACTTTC | CASSWDSSGANVLTF
- | TRBJ2-7 | - | TRBV6-5 | TGTGCCAGCAGTTACCAACGACAGTCTTCGCAGTACTTC | CASSYQRQSSQYF
TRBD1 | TRBJ1-2 | - | TRBV6-6 | TGTGCCAGCAGTTCCCTGGAGACAGGGGTCTATGGCTACACCTTC | CASSSLETGVYGYTF
- | TRBJ2-4 | - | TRBV27 | TGTGCCAGCAGTCGGGAAGCCGGGGGAAACATTCAGTACTTC | CASSREAGGNIQYF
- | TRBJ1-2 | once | TRBV5-3 | TGTGCCAGAAGCCAGACAGGACACTATGGCTACACCTTC | CARSQTGHYGYTF
- | TRBJ1-6 | - | TRBV19 | TGTGCCAGTACAGTCCAGGATAATTCACCCCTCCACTTT | CASTVQDNSPLHF
- | TRBJ1-2 | - | TRBV5-6 | TGTGCCAGCAGCTTGGCCTCGGGGCCGGATGGCTACACCTTC | CASSLASGPDGYTF
TRBD1 | TRBJ2-1 | - | TRBV13 | TGTGCCAGCAGTCTGGGACAGGGACGCGAGCAGTTCTTC | CASSLGQGREQFF